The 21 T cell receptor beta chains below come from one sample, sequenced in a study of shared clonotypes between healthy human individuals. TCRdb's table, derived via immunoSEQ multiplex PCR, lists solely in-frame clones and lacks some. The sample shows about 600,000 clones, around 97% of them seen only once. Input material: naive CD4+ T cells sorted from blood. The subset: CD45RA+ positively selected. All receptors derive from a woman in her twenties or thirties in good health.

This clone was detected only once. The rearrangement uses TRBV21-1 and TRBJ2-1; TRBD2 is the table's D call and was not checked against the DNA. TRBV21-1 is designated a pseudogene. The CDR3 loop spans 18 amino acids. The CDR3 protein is CASSAPGLADLQGGEQFF. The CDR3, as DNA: TGTGCCAGCAGCGCACCGGGACTAGCGGACCTCCAGGGGGGTGAGCAGTTCTTC.

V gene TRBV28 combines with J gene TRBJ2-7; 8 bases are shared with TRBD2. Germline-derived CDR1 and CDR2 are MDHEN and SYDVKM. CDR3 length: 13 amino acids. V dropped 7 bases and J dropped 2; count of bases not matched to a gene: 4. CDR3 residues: CASMLAGTYEQYF. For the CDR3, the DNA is TGTGCCAGCATGCTAGCGGGCACCTACGAGCAGTACTTC.

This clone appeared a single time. CDR3 DNA sequence: TGTGCCAGCAGCTTACCGACCAGAGATAATGAAAAACTGTTTTTT. Protein: CASSLPTRDNEKLFF. V gene TRBV7-9 combines with J gene TRBJ1-4; D ambiguous. This CDR3 is built from 15 residues. The V and J ends lost 2 bases and 4 bases respectively, with 11 bases between them. Looked up from germline, CDR1 is SEHNR and CDR2 is FQNEAQ (reference sequence).

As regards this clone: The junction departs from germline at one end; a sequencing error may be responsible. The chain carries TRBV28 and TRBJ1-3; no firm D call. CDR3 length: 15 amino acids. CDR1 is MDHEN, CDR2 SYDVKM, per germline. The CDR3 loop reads CASSIPGLSGNTIYF. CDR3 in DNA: TGTGCCAGCAGCATACCCGGACTTTCTGGTAACACCATATATTTT. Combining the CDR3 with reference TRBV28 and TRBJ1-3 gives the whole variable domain DVKVTQSSRYLVKRTGEKVFLECVQDMDHENMFWYRQDPGLGLRLIYFSYDVKMKEKGDIPEGYSVSREKKERFSLILESASTNQTSMYLCASSIPGLSGNTIYFGEGSWLTVV.

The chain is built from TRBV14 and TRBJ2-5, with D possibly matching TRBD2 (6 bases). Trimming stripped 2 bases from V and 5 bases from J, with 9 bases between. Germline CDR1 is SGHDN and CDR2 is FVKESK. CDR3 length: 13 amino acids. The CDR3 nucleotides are TGTGCCAGCAGCCAACCTGGAGGGGAGACCCAGTACTTC. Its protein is CASSQPGGETQYF.

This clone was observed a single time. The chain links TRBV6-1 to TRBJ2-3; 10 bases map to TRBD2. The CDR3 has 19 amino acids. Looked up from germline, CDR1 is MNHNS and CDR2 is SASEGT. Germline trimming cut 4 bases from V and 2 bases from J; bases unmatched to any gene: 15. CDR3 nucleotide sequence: TGTGCCAGCAGTGGGCCCCCCCTTTTAGCGGGAGGCACCACAGATACGCAGTATTTT. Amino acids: CASSGPPLLAGGTTDTQYF.

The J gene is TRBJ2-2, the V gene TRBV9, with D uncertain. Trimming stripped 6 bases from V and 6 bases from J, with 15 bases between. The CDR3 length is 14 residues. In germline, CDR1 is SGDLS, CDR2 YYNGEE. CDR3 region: CASTRTRDPGELFF. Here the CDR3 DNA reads TGTGCCAGCACCAGGACCCGAGATCCCGGGGAGCTGTTTTTT.

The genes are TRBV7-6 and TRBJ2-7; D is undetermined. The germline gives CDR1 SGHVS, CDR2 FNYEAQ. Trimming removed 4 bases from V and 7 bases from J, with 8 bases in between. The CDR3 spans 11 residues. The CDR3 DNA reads TGTGCCAGCAGCTCTTCAATTGAGCAGTACTTC. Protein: CASSSSIEQYF.

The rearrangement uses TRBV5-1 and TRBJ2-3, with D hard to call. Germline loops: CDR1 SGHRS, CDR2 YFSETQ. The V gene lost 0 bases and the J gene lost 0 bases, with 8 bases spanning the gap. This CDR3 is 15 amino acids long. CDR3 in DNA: TGCGCCAGCAGCTTGGAACAGAGAAGCACAGATACGCAGTATTTT. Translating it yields CASSLEQRSTDTQYF.

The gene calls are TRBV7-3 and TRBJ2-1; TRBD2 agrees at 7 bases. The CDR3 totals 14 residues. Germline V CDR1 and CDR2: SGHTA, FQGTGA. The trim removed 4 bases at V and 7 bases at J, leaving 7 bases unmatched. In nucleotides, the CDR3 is TGTGCCAGCAGCTCTGGATGGGAGGGGAATGAGCAGTTCTTC. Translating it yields CASSSGWEGNEQFF.

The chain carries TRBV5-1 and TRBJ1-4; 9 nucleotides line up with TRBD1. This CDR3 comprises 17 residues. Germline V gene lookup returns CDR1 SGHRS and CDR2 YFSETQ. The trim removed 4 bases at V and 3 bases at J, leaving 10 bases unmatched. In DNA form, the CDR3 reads TGCGCCAGCAGCCTATACCCGGGACAGGGTTCTAATGAAAAACTGTTTTTT. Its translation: CASSLYPGQGSNEKLFF.

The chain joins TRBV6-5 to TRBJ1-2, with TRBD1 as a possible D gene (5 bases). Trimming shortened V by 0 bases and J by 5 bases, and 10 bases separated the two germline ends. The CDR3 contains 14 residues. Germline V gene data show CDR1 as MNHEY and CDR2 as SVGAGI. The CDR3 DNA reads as TGTGCCAGCAGTTACTCGATAGAGGGGTATGGCTACACCTTC. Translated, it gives CASSYSIEGYGYTF.

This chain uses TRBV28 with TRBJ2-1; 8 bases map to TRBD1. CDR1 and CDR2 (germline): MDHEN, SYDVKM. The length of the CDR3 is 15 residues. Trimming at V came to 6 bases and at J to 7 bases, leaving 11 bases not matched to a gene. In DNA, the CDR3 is TGTGCCAGCAGCCCTTCTCGACAGGGGATAAATGAGCAGTTCTTC. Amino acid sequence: CASSPSRQGINEQFF.

CDR3: CASRGRTSGTYEQYF. The CDR3 bases are TGTGCCAGCAGGGGCCGAACTAGCGGGACCTACGAGCAGTACTTC. The chain combines TRBV28 with TRBJ2-7, with 10 bases lining up with TRBD2. J was trimmed by 2 bases and V by 6 bases; bases with no gene match: 7. CDR3 size: 15 residues. Germline CDR1 MDHEN, CDR2 SYDVKM.

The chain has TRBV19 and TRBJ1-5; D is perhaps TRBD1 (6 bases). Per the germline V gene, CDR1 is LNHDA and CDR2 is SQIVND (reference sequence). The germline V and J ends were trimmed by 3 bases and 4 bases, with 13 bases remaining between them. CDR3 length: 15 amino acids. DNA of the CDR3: TGTGCCAGTAGTATTCGGGGGGCTGGGAATCAGCCCCAGCATTTT. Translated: CASSIRGAGNQPQHF.

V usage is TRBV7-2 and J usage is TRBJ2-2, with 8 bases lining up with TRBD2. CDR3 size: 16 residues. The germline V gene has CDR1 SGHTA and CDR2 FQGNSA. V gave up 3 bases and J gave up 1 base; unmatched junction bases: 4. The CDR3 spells CASSLSTSVNTGELFF. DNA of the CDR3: TGTGCCAGCAGCTTGTCGACTAGCGTGAACACCGGGGAGCTGTTTTTT.

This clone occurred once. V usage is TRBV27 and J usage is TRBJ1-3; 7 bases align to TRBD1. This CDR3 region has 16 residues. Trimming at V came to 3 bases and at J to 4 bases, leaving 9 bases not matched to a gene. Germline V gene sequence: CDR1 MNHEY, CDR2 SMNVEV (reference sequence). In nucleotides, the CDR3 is TGTGCCAGCAGTTTCGATGAGGGGGCGAGGGGAAACACCATATATTTT. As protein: CASSFDEGARGNTIYF.

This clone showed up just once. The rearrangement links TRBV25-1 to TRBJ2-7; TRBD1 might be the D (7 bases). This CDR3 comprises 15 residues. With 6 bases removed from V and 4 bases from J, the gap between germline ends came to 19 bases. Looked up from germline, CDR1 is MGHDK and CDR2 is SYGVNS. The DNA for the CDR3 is TGTGCCAGCAGCGAAGGAGGGGGCAGGGGTTACGAGCAGTACTTC. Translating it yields CASSEGGGRGYEQYF.

As DNA, the CDR3 is TGTGCCAGCACTTCCCCCCAGGGGGGCAATCAGCCCCAGCATTTT. Translating it yields CASTSPQGGNQPQHF. The gene calls are TRBV6-7 and TRBJ1-5, with 7 bases lining up with TRBD1. TRBV6-7 is annotated as an ORF whose role is uncertain. V trimming: 7 bases; J trimming: 2 bases; junction bases outside the gene matches: 8. This CDR3 is 15 amino acids long.

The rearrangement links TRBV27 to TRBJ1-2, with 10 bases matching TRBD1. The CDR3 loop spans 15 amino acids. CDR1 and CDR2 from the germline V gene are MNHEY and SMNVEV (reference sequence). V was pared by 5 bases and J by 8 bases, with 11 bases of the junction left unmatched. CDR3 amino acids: CASSRPGTGVYGYTF. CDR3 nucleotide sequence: TGTGCCAGCAGTCGTCCCGGGACAGGGGTTTACGGCTACACCTTC.

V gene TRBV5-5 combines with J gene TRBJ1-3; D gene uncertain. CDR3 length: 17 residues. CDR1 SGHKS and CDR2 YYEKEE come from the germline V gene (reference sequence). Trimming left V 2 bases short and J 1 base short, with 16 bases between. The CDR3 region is CASSLLVGQRSGNTIYF. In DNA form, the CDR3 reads TGTGCCAGCAGCTTATTAGTAGGGCAGAGGTCTGGAAACACCATATATTTT.